This TCR beta chain was recorded in a study of shared clonotypes between healthy human individuals. At the level of the study: Three plates each covered CD4 naive and memory; CD8 naive two, CD8 memory one. Points from the study as a whole: Genetic and exposure-history diversity was limited by the small donor number.

An assay was performed, and its level was deep. Sequencing used immunoSEQ multiplex PCR; TCRdb keeps in-frame clones, though not all of them. The table records approximately 2,000,000 clones, 80% to 95% of them present only once. The authors divided CD4+ cells into CD45RA+ naive and CD45RA-negative memory subsets. As concerns this clone: Its cognate antigen is unknown.

The CDR3 length is 13 residues. Germline CDR1 GTSNPN, CDR2 SVGIG (reference sequence). V lost 1 base to trimming and J lost 12 bases; unmatched junction nucleotides: 10. This TCR was recovered from a man aged 18-30 years in good health. Some clones in this sample may be carry-over from other donors' samples. Material: naive CD4+ T cells from PBMCs. The subset is: CD45RA+ positively selected. V gene TRBV30 combines with J gene TRBJ2-7, with 9 bases identical to TRBD1. The CDR3 nucleotides read TGTGCCTGGAGTGAGCCCGGGACAGGGCGACCGTACTTC. It encodes CAWSEPGTGRPYF.